These 27 T cell receptor beta chains were all obtained from the same sample, sequenced in a study of T-cell reconstitution after alpha-beta-depleted transplantation in children. Preparing the TCRbeta library involved the use of unique molecular identifiers. TCRdb passed the PCR reads through MiXCR, listing each CDR3 protein once. The sample lists around 360,000 distinct CDR3 sequences; approximately 10% were seen once. This specimen consisted of PBMCs from the stem cell graft donor, obtained from the stem cell graft. The receptors shown here come from a human donor who donated a stem cell graft to a child with acute lymphoblastic leukemia.

The table lists this clonotype with many counts. The chain couples TRBV7-9 to TRBJ2-2; TRBD2 might be the D (6 bases). The CDR3 totals 17 residues. Per germline, CDR1 SEHNR and CDR2 FQNEAQ (reference sequence). Trimming stripped 1 base from V and 8 bases from J, with 20 bases between. The CDR3 reads CASSLVPPGLAPGELFF. The CDR3 DNA reads as TGTGCCAGCAGCTTAGTCCCTCCGGGACTGGCTCCGGGGGAGCTGTTTTTT.

This clonotype came up a few times. Here the CDR3 reads CASSGGSGTPHGYTF. DNA for the CDR3: TGCGCCAGCAGCGGCGGGTCCGGGACACCTCATGGCTACACCTTC. The chain links TRBV5-1 to TRBJ1-2; possible D gene TRBD1, 6 bases. V dropped 4 bases and J dropped 6 bases, with 19 bases sitting between them. Germline V lookup: CDR1 SGHRS, CDR2 YFSETQ. This CDR3 has 15 residues. The full variable domain, in which reference TRBV5-1 and TRBJ1-2 provide the parts outside the CDR3, is KAGVTQTPRYLIKTRGQQVTLSCSPISGHRSVSWYQQTPGQGLQFLFEYFSETQRNKGNFPGRFSGRQFSNSRSEMNVSTLELGDSALYLCASSGGSGTPHGYTFGSGTRLTVV.

V gene TRBV7-2 combines with J gene TRBJ2-7; D is tentatively TRBD1 or TRBD2 (5 bases each). Per the germline V gene, CDR1 is SGHTA and CDR2 is FQGNSA. This CDR3 contains 13 residues. Trimming removed 2 bases at V and 9 bases at J, with 14 bases between. The CDR3 DNA follows: TGTGCCAGCAGCTTACCCGGGACCGCCCGGCAGTACTTC. It codes for CASSLPGTARQYF.

The chain links TRBV20-1 to TRBJ1-5, with D unresolved. CDR3 size: 13 residues. Trimming took off 3 bases at V and 3 bases at J, with 9 bases between the two ends. CDR1 is DFQATT and CDR2 is SNEGSKA in the germline V gene (reference sequence). The CDR3 loop is CSASHSLNQPQHF. CDR3 nucleotides: TGCAGTGCTAGTCACTCCCTCAATCAGCCCCAGCATTTT.

The V and J genes are TRBV28 and TRBJ1-1, with D possibly matching TRBD1 (5 bases). This CDR3 contains 14 residues. V dropped 1 base and J dropped 1 base, with 7 bases sitting between them. CDR1 MDHEN and CDR2 SYDVKM come from the germline V gene. Written as DNA, the CDR3 is TGTGCCAGCAGTTTATTAGACAGGAACACTGAAGCTTTCTTT. Translated: CASSLLDRNTEAFF.

This rearrangement joins TRBV5-1 to TRBJ2-2; no firm D call. CDR1 and CDR2 (germline): SGHRS, YFSETQ. The CDR3 totals 13 residues. V was trimmed by 6 bases and J by 1 base, leaving 7 bases between them. The CDR3 nucleotides read TGCGCCAGCATTGACCGGAACACCGGGGAGCTGTTTTTT. Translating gives CASIDRNTGELFF.

The rearrangement links TRBV30 to TRBJ2-7; unclear D gene. Trimming shortened V by 3 bases and J by 3 bases, and 18 bases separated the two germline ends. The CDR3 totals 15 residues. Germline V gene data show CDR1 as GTSNPN and CDR2 as SVGIG (reference sequence). The CDR3 sequence: CAWRAPRTGRYEQYF. For the CDR3, the DNA is TGTGCCTGGAGAGCACCTCGGACCGGGCGCTACGAGCAGTACTTC.

The chain links TRBV12-3 or TRBV12-4 to TRBJ2-2; 11 positions agree with TRBD2. The CDR3 extends over 14 amino acids. The CDR3 nucleotides are TGTGCTATGGGACTAGCGGTTTACACCGGGGAGCTGTTTTTT. Its translation: CAMGLAVYTGELFF.

This clonotype appeared a few times. The chain is built from TRBV7-2 and TRBJ2-1; 9 positions agree with TRBD2. This CDR3 is 13 amino acids long. The germline CDR1 and CDR2 sequences are SGHTA and FQGNSA. Trimming at V came to 8 bases and at J to 6 bases, leaving 5 bases not matched to a gene. The CDR3 spells CASGTSTANEQFF. CDR3 DNA: TGTGCCAGCGGGACTAGCACCGCCAATGAGCAGTTCTTC. The full variable domain, rest sourced from reference TRBV7-2 and TRBJ2-1, is GAGVSQSPSNKVTEKGKDVELRCDPISGHTALYWYRQSLGQGLEFLIYFQGNSAPDKSGLPSDRFSAERTGGSVSTLTIQRTQQEDSAVYLCASGTSTANEQFFGPGTRLTVL.

This clonotype appeared a few times. This chain uses TRBV29-1 with TRBJ2-2; D not resolved. The germline V gene encodes CDR1 SQVTM and CDR2 ANQGSEA. V was pared by 4 bases and J by 5 bases, with 5 bases between. This CDR3 region has 11 residues. In nucleotides, the CDR3 is TGCAGCGTTGTGAGGACCGGGGAGCTGTTTTTT. Residues: CSVVRTGELFF.

This clonotype was seen at least ten times. Compared with germline, one end of the junction differs, possibly owing to a read error. V usage is TRBV7-9 and J usage is TRBJ2-2, with TRBD2 identical over 9 bases. The length of the CDR3 is 14 residues. CDR1 and CDR2 from the germline V gene are SEHNR and FQNEAQ (reference sequence). The CDR3: CASSRSGSTGELFF. The CDR3 region has the DNA TGCGCCAGCTCGCGTAGCGGGAGCACCGGGGAGCTGTTTTTT.

This clonotype was seen a few times. This rearrangement joins TRBV5-1 to TRBJ2-2; D is unresolved. The CDR3 runs to 16 residues. Germline V gives CDR1 SGHRS, CDR2 YFSETQ. Trimming cost V 1 base and J 4 bases, with 14 bases left between them. CDR3 bases: TGCGCCAGCAGCTTGAGGGTAGATACCCGCACCGGGGAGCTGTTTTTT. Protein: CASSLRVDTRTGELFF.

This clonotype was seen a handful of times. The chain recombines TRBV5-1 with TRBJ2-5, with no clear D. The CDR3 extends over 13 amino acids. Germline V gene sequence: CDR1 SGHRS, CDR2 YFSETQ. Trimming cost V 0 bases and J 5 bases, with 8 bases left between them. The CDR3 reads CASSLVLGETQYF. The CDR3 DNA reads as TGCGCCAGCAGCTTGGTCCTGGGGGAGACCCAGTACTTC.

This chain uses TRBV14 with TRBJ2-7, with unresolved D. Trimming shortened V by 0 bases and J by 0 bases, and 15 bases separated the two germline ends. The CDR3 sequence is 17 residues long. The germline V gene has CDR1 SGHDN and CDR2 FVKESK. Written as DNA, the CDR3 is TGTGCCAGCAGCCAAGAAGGCCCTGGGATCAGCTCCTACGAGCAGTACTTC. Its protein product is CASSQEGPGISSYEQYF.

This clonotype appeared many times. The J gene is TRBJ2-1, the V gene TRBV15; possibly TRBD2 for D (6 bases). The CDR3 is 16 residues long. Looked up from germline, CDR1 is LNHNV and CDR2 is YYDKDF (reference sequence). V lost 0 bases and J lost 4, with 13 bases in between. CDR3 sequence reads: CATSREGTGVYNEQFF. CDR3 in DNA: TGTGCCACCAGCAGAGAAGGGACGGGGGTTTACAATGAGCAGTTCTTC.

This clonotype has only a few counts. The chain is built from TRBV4-2 and TRBJ2-1; 13 bases map to TRBD2. This CDR3 region has 18 residues. Germline V gene sequence: CDR1 LGHNA, CDR2 YNFKEQ. V lost 1 base and J lost 5; bases outside the gene matches: 8. The CDR3 region is CASSQGTSGRFIDNEQFF. The CDR3 DNA reads TGTGCCAGCAGCCAAGGGACTAGCGGGAGATTCATCGACAATGAGCAGTTCTTC.

Notes on this clonotype: One end of the junction is discordant with germline, which a read error may explain. V usage is TRBV11-1 and J usage is TRBJ2-1; 7 nucleotides match TRBD2. CDR1 is SGHAT, CDR2 FQDESV, per germline (reference sequence). The CDR3 consists of 14 residues. The CDR3 DNA reads TGTGCCAGCAGCTTAACTTTTCGGGGGGATGAGCATTTCTTC. It yields the protein CASSLTFRGDEHFF.

This clonotype was observed a few times. The rearrangement joins TRBV6-1 to TRBJ2-7; possible D gene TRBD1, 6 bases. Per the germline V gene, CDR1 is MNHNS and CDR2 is SASEGT. This CDR3 is built from 13 residues. The V and J ends lost 6 bases and 7 bases respectively, with 16 bases between them. The CDR3 here is CASRSDRTREQYF. The CDR3 DNA is TGTGCCAGCAGATCCGACAGGACTCGGGAGCAGTACTTC.

This clonotype was seen a few times. The chain is built from TRBV19 and TRBJ2-2; 7 nucleotides match TRBD1. The CDR3 consists of 14 residues. Per germline, CDR1 LNHDA and CDR2 SQIVND (reference sequence). J gave up 3 bases and V 3 bases, and 1 base lay outside the gene matches. The CDR3 DNA sequence: TGTGCCAGTAGTATGACAGGGCACACCGGGGAGCTGTTTTTT. Translated, it gives CASSMTGHTGELFF. Based on the CDR3 plus reference TRBV19 and TRBJ2-2, the full variable domain is DGGITQSPKYLFRKEGQNVTLSCEQNLNHDAMYWYRQDPGQGLRLIYYSQIVNDFQKGDIAEGYSVSREKKESFPLTVTSAQKNPTAFYLCASSMTGHTGELFFGEGSRLTVL.

This clonotype was seen only a few times. The rearrangement links TRBV7-9 to TRBJ2-1, with 10 positions matching TRBD1. Germline assignment: CDR1 SEHNR and CDR2 FQNEAQ (reference sequence). The CDR3 is 14 residues long. V lost 11 bases to trimming and J lost 7 bases; unmatched junction nucleotides: 11. The CDR3 is CAWDRGQGTNEQFF. CDR3 nucleotides: TGTGCCTGGGACAGGGGACAGGGGACGAATGAGCAGTTCTTC.

The genes are TRBV5-5 and TRBJ2-1; 9 nucleotides line up with TRBD2. Germline loops: CDR1 SGHKS, CDR2 YYEKEE (reference sequence). J was trimmed by 6 bases and V by 2 bases; bases with no gene match: 0. The CDR3 sequence is 13 residues long. The CDR3 DNA is TGTGCCAGCAGCTTACTAGCGGGCAATGAGCAGTTCTTC. Its protein product is CASSLLAGNEQFF. Complete variable domain (other parts from reference TRBV5-5 and TRBJ2-1): DAGVTQSPTHLIKTRGQQVTLRCSPISGHKSVSWYQQVLGQGPQFIFQYYEKEERGRGNFPDRFSARQFPNYSSELNVNALLLGDSALYLCASSLLAGNEQFFGPGTRLTVL.

To note about this clonotype: The missing conserved phenylalanine or tryptophan at the end of this CDR3 makes a read error likely. The V call is TRBV7-8, the J call TRBJ1-2; 8 bases are a match to TRBD1. The CDR3 loop spans 18 amino acids. Germline loops: CDR1 SGHVS, CDR2 FQNEAQ. V dropped 2 bases and J dropped 8; count of bases not matched to a gene: 19. CDR3 region: CASSLPPRRGRGSGGYTL. CDR3 bases: TGTGCCAGCAGCTTACCCCCCCGCAGGGGGCGTGGGAGCGGGGGCTACACCTTG.

This clonotype was recorded many times. This chain connects TRBV6-5 to TRBJ2-7; D assignment may be TRBD1 or TRBD2 (6 bases each). The V and J ends lost 2 bases and 2 bases respectively, with 10 bases between them. The CDR3 has 14 residues. Germline V CDR1 and CDR2: MNHEY, SVGAGI. The CDR3 nucleotides read TGTGCCAGCAGTTACAGGGGGGCACCCTACGAGCAGTACTTC. It yields the protein CASSYRGAPYEQYF.

V and J are TRBV4-1 and TRBJ2-7; D gene uncertain. The CDR3 has 15 residues. V lost 0 bases and J 4 bases, leaving 13 bases between the germline ends. Germline loops: CDR1 MGHRA, CDR2 YSYEKL. CDR3 sequence: CASSQEDHSLYEQYF. CDR3 sequence (DNA): TGCGCCAGCAGCCAAGAAGATCACAGCCTATACGAGCAGTACTTC.

This clonotype was recorded a few times. The chain combines TRBV7-2 with TRBJ2-4; D ambiguous. Germline lookup yields CDR1 SGHTA and CDR2 FQGNSA. Trimming stripped 3 bases from V and 4 bases from J, with 7 bases between. This CDR3 is 13 amino acids long. This CDR3 reads CASSFRVKNIQYF. The CDR3 nucleotides read TGTGCCAGCAGCTTCCGGGTAAAAAACATTCAGTACTTC.

Only a few counts were recorded for this clonotype. V is TRBV7-6 and J is TRBJ2-2; 8 bases map to TRBD1. The CDR3 totals 14 residues. J was trimmed by 7 bases and V by 5 bases; bases with no gene match: 6. Germline CDR1 reads SGHVS; CDR2 reads FNYEAQ. CDR3 protein: CASSPGQGFGELFF. CDR3 bases: TGTGCCAGCAGCCCCGGACAGGGTTTCGGGGAGCTGTTTTTT.

This clonotype was detected only a few times. This chain connects TRBV20-1 to TRBJ2-3; the match to TRBD2 covers 10 bases. The CDR3 spans 16 residues. Germline CDR1 DFQATT, CDR2 SNEGSKA (reference sequence). V shed 4 bases, J shed 0 bases, and the junction held 7 bases outside the gene matches. In nucleotides, the CDR3 is TGCAGTGCTACTGACGGACTAGCGGAAAGCACAGATACGCAGTATTTT. Its protein is CSATDGLAESTDTQYF.